This T cell receptor beta chain was identified in a study of blood T cells in healthy people across ages. Study-wide findings and caveats: Versus aged donors, long-lived donors had higher diversity and more naive CD4+ cells.

Around 9.5 milliliters of peripheral blood were drawn from each donor. Whenever a sample was processed, at least 6 million PBMCs were isolated. Primers used in a second PCR of roughly 6 to 11 cycles were a sample-barcoded 5' primer and a J-beta primer mix. Every sample gave at least 2.5 million paired-end reads containing CDR3. Each CDR3 protein is one row after TCRdb ran MiXCR on the 5' RACE reads. The repertoire consists of fewer than 950,000 distinct CDR3 sequences, with about 55% occurring once and the leading ten covering roughly 37%. The CDR3 runs to 14 residues. The J segment lost 5 bases and the V segment lost 7 bases, leaving 6 bases of the junction unmatched. The germline gives CDR1 SNHLY, CDR2 FYNNEI. For this clonotype: Its target is unknown.

The J gene is TRBJ2-7, the V gene TRBV2; 12 bases agree with TRBD1. The receptor comes from an elderly man in good health. The sample consisted of blood. CDR3 DNA: TGTGCCAGCAAGCCGGGACAGGGGGCCCACGAGCAGTACTTC. Residues: CASKPGQGAHEQYF.